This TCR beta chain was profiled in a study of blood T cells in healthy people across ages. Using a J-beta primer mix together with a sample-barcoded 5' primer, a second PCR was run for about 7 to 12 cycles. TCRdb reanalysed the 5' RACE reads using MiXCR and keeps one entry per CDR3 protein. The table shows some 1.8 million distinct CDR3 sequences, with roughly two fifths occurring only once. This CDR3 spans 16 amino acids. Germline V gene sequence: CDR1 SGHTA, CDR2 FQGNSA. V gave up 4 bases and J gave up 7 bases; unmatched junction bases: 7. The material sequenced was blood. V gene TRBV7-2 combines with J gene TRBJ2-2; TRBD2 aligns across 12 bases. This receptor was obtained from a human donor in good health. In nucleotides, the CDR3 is TGTGCCAGCAGCTCTCTAGCGGGGGGGCATGGCGGGGAGCTGTTTTTT. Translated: CASSSLAGGHGGELFF.